The text below deals with one T cell receptor (beta chain). The entry originates in a study of blood T cell repertoires in COVID-19. Study as a whole: The United States, Italy and Spain were the sources of the acute and convalescent COVID-19 samples. PBMCs, B-cell-depleted T cells, or T cells were the source of the cDNA or gDNA that made up the material.

Per the germline V gene, CDR1 is SGDLS and CDR2 is YYNGEE. The CDR3 totals 14 residues. V lost 0 bases and J lost 3, with 9 bases in between. Original data processing: Scientists estimated how many nucleated cells there were by amplifying reference gene primers. Some clones are missing from TCRdb's copy, which holds only in-frame ones; the method was immunoSEQ multiplex PCR. V and J calls and clone size are copied from that table; D and trimming were computed from the DNA. The sample has under 150,000 clones; approximately 84% are singletons. Input material: peripheral blood. The rearrangement links TRBV9 to TRBJ1-2; the D gene is possibly TRBD1 (6 bases). The receptor was isolated from a woman aged 55-70 years with acute or convalescent COVID-19. CDR3 nucleotides: TGTGCCAGCAGCGTAGGGTCAGGGGACTATGGCTACACCTTC. Translated, it gives CASSVGSGDYGYTF.